The T cell receptor (beta chain) under discussion was sequenced for a study of vaccination and CD4 T cells after COVID-19. On the study more broadly: The cells were exposed to overlapping spike peptides originating from SARS-CoV-2, HCoV-NL63, HCoV-OC43 and HCoV-229E for stimulation. Study findings and constraints: The median number of SARS-CoV-2-reactive clonotypes increased from around 20 to 38, a change that did not reach significance. Analysis of convalescent patients found that 304 of 307 vaccine-specific clones were spike mono-reactive.

The treatment here: approximately nine-day PBMC culture with coronavirus spike peptide pools or control peptides (ViraFEST assay). Fresh IL-2 medium replaced half the culture medium on days 3 and 7. The CDR3 has 13 amino acids. Trimming removed 8 bases from V and 2 bases from J, with 12 bases in between. Germline CDR1 and CDR2: SGHTA and FQGNSA. Judged by abundance, this clonotype is medium-sized (0.01 to 0.1%). Its matching antigen is unknown. The Oncomine TCR Beta short-read assay was applied to DNA of cultured CD4+ T cells. One entry per CDR3 protein, called by TCRdb with MiXCR from the PCR reads. The repertoire holds 9,500 to 10,000 distinct CDR3 sequences, with about a quarter as singletons.

This sequence was found in a human donor who had recovered from COVID-19. The material sequenced was CD4+ T cells from blood, cultured in vitro, taken after SARS-CoV-2 vaccination. The gene calls are TRBV7-2 and TRBJ1-2; D is undetermined. The chain's CDR3 is CASASGGNYGYTF. CDR3 coding DNA: TGTGCCAGCGCTTCCGGCGGCAACTATGGCTACACCTTC. The full variable domain, with the rest looked up from reference TRBV7-2 and TRBJ1-2, is GAGVSQSPSNKVTEKGKDVELRCDPISGHTALYWYRQSLGQGLEFLIYFQGNSAPDKSGLPSDRFSAERTGGSVSTLTIQRTQQEDSAVYLCASASGGNYGYTFGSGTRLTVV.